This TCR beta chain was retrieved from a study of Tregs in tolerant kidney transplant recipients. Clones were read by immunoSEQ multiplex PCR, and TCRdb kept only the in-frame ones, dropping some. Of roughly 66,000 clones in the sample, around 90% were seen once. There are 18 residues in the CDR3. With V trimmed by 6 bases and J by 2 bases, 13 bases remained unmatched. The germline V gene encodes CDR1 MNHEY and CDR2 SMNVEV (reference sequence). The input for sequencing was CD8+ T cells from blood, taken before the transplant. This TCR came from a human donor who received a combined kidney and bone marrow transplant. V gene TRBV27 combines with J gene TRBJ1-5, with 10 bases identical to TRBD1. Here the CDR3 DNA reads TGTGCCAGCAGCCCCGGGACAGGGGTCCTTGGTGGCAATCAGCCCCAGCATTTT. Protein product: CASSPGTGVLGGNQPQHF.